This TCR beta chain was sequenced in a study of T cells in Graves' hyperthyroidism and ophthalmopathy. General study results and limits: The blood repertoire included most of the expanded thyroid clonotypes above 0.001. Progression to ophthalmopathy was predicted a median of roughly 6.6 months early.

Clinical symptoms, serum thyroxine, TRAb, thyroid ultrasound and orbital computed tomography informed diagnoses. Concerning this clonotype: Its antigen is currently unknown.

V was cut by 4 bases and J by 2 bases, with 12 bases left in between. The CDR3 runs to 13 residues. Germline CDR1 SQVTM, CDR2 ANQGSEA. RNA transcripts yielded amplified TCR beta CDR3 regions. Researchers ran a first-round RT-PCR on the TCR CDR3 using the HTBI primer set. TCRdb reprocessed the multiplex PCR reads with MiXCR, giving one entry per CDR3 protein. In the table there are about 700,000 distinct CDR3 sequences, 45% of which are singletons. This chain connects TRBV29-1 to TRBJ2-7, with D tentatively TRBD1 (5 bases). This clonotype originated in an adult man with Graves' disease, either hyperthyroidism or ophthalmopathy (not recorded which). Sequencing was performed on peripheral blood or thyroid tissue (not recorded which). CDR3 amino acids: CSVVDAGTYEQYF. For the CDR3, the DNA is TGCAGCGTTGTCGATGCAGGGACCTACGAGCAGTACTTC.